The 3 T cell receptor beta chains below were found in one sample sequenced in a study of regulatory T cells in long-lasting Graves disease. As for time point: newly diagnosed GD, antithyroid drugs for less than 3 months. PBMC-derived RNA was used for the TCR library. TCR beta libraries were built with iRepertoire HTBI primers and Arm-PCR of CDR3 regions. Each CDR3 protein is one row after TCRdb ran MiXCR on the multiplex PCR reads. The sample gives roughly 560,000 distinct CDR3 sequences, 12% of which show up once; approximately 9.6% is in the top ten. The same data also contributed to another study, on T cells in Graves' hyperthyroidism and ophthalmopathy.

The source was peripheral blood mononuclear cells (PBMCs), collected at new diagnosis, from a patient treated with antithyroid drugs. The origin of the receptors is a woman in her twenties or thirties with Graves disease.

This clonotype was recorded many times. The J gene is TRBJ2-4, the V gene TRBV30; tentative D call: TRBD1 (7 bases). V was trimmed by 2 bases and J by 1 base, leaving 12 bases between them. The germline CDR1 and CDR2 sequences are GTSNPN and SVGIG (reference sequence). The CDR3 contains 15 residues. The CDR3 nucleotides are TGTGCCTGGAGTCCAGGGGGGTTTGCCAAAAACATTCAGTACTTC. Translated: CAWSPGGFAKNIQYF.

This clonotype was picked up many times. The J gene is TRBJ2-5, the V gene TRBV7-8; 8 bases align to TRBD2. This CDR3 spans 15 amino acids. J lost 4 bases, V lost 3 bases, and 7 bases had no gene match. Germline CDR1 is SGHVS and CDR2 is FQNEAQ. The CDR3 region has the DNA TGTGCCAGCAGCTTGGAAGCGGGAGTGAGAGAGACCCAGTACTTC. Its protein product is CASSLEAGVRETQYF.

The rearrangement joins TRBV6-2 or TRBV6-3 to TRBJ2-5; TRBD2 agrees at 7 bases. Germline V gene data show CDR1 as MNHEY and CDR2 as SVGEGT. Trimming removed 0 bases from V and 12 bases from J; junction bases left unmatched: 7. The CDR3 is 13 amino acids. CDR3 in amino acids: CASSYSGVAGKYF. The CDR3 DNA sequence: TGTGCCAGCAGTTACTCTGGCGTAGCGGGCAAGTACTTC.